This T cell receptor beta chain was identified during a study of T cell repertoires in cytomegalovirus infection. TCRdb re-called the reads through MiXCR, storing one row per CDR3 protein. The sample shows roughly 640,000 distinct CDR3 sequences, 20% to 25% of them seen only once. Looked up from germline, CDR1 is SQVTM and CDR2 is ANQGSEA. The CDR3 runs 12 residues. V was trimmed by 6 bases and J by 12 bases, leaving 20 bases between them. The TCR comes from a human donor in good health (CMV status not recorded). Some clones in this sample may be carry-over from other donors' samples. The sequencing input was CD8+ T cells from PBMCs. The genes are TRBV29-1 and TRBJ2-5; D assignment may be TRBD1 or TRBD2 (6 bases each). Here the CDR3 DNA reads TGCAGCGTCGCAGCTCAGACGGGGGCTAAGTACTTC. As protein: CSVAAQTGAKYF.